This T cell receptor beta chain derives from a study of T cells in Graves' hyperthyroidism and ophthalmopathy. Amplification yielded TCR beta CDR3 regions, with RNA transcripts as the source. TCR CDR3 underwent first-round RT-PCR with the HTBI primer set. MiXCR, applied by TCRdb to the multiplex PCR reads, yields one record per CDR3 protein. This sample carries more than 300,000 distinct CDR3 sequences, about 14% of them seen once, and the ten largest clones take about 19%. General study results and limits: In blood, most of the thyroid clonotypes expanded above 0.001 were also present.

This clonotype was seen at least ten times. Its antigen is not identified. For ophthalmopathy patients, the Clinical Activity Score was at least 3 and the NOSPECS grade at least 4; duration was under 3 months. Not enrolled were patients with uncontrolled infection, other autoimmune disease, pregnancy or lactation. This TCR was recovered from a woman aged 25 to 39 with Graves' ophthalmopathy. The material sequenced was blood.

As DNA, the CDR3 is TGTGCCAGCAGCTCGTTGTACGAGCAGTACTTC. Encoded protein: CASSSLYEQYF. The rearrangement links TRBV7-8 to TRBJ2-7; D ambiguous. Between the trimmed V and J ends, which lost 4 bases and 4 bases, there was a span of 5 bases. Germline CDR1 and CDR2: SGHVS and FQNEAQ. The CDR3 sequence is 11 residues long.